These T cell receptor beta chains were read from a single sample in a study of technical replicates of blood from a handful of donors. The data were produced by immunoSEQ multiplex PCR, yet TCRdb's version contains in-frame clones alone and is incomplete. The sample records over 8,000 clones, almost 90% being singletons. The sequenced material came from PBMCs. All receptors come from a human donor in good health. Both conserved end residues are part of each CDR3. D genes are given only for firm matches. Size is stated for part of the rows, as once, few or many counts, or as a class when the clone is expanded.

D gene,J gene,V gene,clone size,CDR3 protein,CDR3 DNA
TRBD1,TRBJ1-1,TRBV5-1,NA,CASSPTGESEAFF,TGCGCCAGCAGCCCGACAGGGGAGTCTGAAGCTTTCTTT
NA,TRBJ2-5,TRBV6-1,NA,CASSLQGGETQYF,TGTGCCAGCAGCTTACAGGGTGGAGAGACCCAGTACTTC
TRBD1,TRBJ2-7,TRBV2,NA,CARGQNSYEQYF,TGTGCCAGGGGACAGAACTCCTACGAGCAGTACTTC
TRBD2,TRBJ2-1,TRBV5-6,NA,CASSSGTRLYNEQFF,TGTGCCAGCAGCTCCGGGACTAGACTTTACAATGAGCAGTTCTTC
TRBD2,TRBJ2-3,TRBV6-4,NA,CASSIAGGTDTQYF,TGTGCCAGCAGCATAGCGGGAGGGACAGATACGCAGTATTTT
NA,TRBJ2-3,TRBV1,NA,CTSSQTSGKTSGTDTQYF,TGCACCAGCAGCCAGACTAGCGGGAAAACTAGTGGCACAGATACGCAGTATTTT
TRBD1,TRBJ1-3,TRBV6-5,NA,CASSSLGTGEANTIYF,TGTGCCAGCAGTTCCCTAGGGACAGGGGAGGCAAACACCATATATTTT
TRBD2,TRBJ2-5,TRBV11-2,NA,CASSLAREMETQYF,TGTGCCAGCAGCTTAGCGCGGGAGATGGAGACCCAGTACTTC
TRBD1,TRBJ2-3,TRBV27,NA,CASSLGTGVRDTQYF,TGTGCCAGCAGTTTAGGGACAGGGGTTCGAGATACGCAGTATTTT
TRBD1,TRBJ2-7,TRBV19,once,CATSLAGGGNEQYF,TGTGCCACTAGCCTCGCAGGGGGCGGCAACGAGCAGTACTTC
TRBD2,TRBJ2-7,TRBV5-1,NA,CASSPGLAGVHEQYF,TGCGCCAGCAGCCCCGGACTAGCGGGAGTTCACGAGCAGTACTTC